This T cell receptor beta chain is drawn from a study of beta chain features in type 1 diabetes. Findings of the study overall: Within patients, naive, central memory and Treg TCRB repertoires seemed more similar than within healthy donors. No resolution was reached here on whether HLA type influences TCRB rearrangement. Shortening that was moderate but significant affected the TCRB CDR3s of Type 1 diabetes patients in all four CD4+ subsets.

The CDR3 is 14 residues long. V was trimmed by 7 bases and J by 6 bases, leaving 16 bases between them. Germline V gene sequence: CDR1 SEHNR, CDR2 FQNEAQ (reference sequence). The study reverse transcribed the entire isolated RNA, so it sequenced expressed TCRB transcripts. Measured with immunoSEQ multiplex PCR; TCRdb has only the in-frame clones, and not every one. This sample carries around 30,000 clones, less than 65% of them seen once, and the ten largest clones take 2% to 2.5%. Averaging about 120 mL, one heparinised blood draw was given by each donor. Staining for CD45RO/CCR7/CD25/CD127/CD95/CD27 allowed sorting of CD4+ naive, central memory, regulatory and stem cell-like memory cells. This clone turned up a few times. What it binds is unknown.

The sample was Tregs from blood. This receptor was obtained from a woman aged 30 to 39 with type 1 diabetes. V and J are TRBV7-9 and TRBJ2-1, with a tentative D call TRBD2 (7 bases). The CDR3: CASNPSGTSNEQFF. For the CDR3, the DNA is TGTGCCAGCAATCCAAGCGGGACAAGCAATGAGCAGTTCTTC.